Below, one TCR beta chain is given with its context. As yet, its antigen is unknown. These data come from a study of cytomegalovirus exposure and HLA in healthy donors. The assay was immunoSEQ multiplex PCR, and TCRdb's table has in-frame clones only and misses some. The sample holds 150,000 to 180,000 clones, about 86% seen once. Findings and caveats of the study: Listed as cytomegalovirus-associated were 150 or so TCR beta chains.

The source is a man younger than 35 in good health and CMV-seropositive. The sample comprised PBMCs.

CDR3 DNA sequence: TGTGCCAGCAGCTTCGACAGGCCCCGTCGCAATCAGCCCCAGCATTTT. Translating gives CASSFDRPRRNQPQHF. The chain joins TRBV7-2 to TRBJ1-5; D might be TRBD1 (6 bases). CDR1 SGHTA and CDR2 FQGNSA come from the germline V gene. Trimming cost V 3 bases and J 2 bases, with 14 bases left between them. CDR3 size: 16 residues.